The 9 T cell receptor beta chains below all came from one sample that was sequenced in a study of T cells in Graves' hyperthyroidism and ophthalmopathy. RNA transcripts were the template for amplifying TCR beta CDR3 regions. The TCR CDR3 was amplified in a first-round RT-PCR using the HTBI primer set. TCRdb used MiXCR to reprocess the multiplex PCR reads, holding one entry per CDR3 protein. Of some 510,000 distinct CDR3 sequences listed, under 60% were seen once; the top ten hold approximately 8.2%. Sequencing input: peripheral blood or thyroid tissue (not recorded which). The receptors were sampled from a young woman with Graves' hyperthyroidism.

This chain uses TRBV2 with TRBJ2-5; D gene unclear. Per germline, CDR1 SNHLY and CDR2 FYNNEI. The CDR3 is 14 residues long. Between the trimmed V and J ends, which lost 9 bases and 4 bases, there was a span of 18 bases. CDR3 coding DNA: TGTGCCAGTACCTCCGGTGCCGTAGTAGAGACCCAGTACTTC. Its protein is CASTSGAVVETQYF.

J is TRBJ1-5 and V is TRBV12-3 or TRBV12-4; D is ambiguous. This CDR3 contains 16 residues. Deletions cut 1 base from V and 0 bases from J, with 10 bases between. CDR3: CASSLVLNYSNQPQHF. The CDR3 DNA sequence: TGTGCCAGCAGTTTAGTGTTGAATTATAGCAATCAGCCCCAGCATTTT.

The chain employs TRBV7-2 and TRBJ2-7; TRBD2 agrees at 8 bases. Germline V gene data show CDR1 as SGHTA and CDR2 as FQGNSA. This CDR3 is 15 amino acids long. V lost 5 bases and J lost 3; bases outside the gene matches: 9. The CDR3 region has the DNA TGTGCCAGCAGCACCAGCGGGAGCCCGATCTACGAGCAGTACTTC. Protein sequence: CASSTSGSPIYEQYF. The variable domain in full, completed from reference TRBV7-2 and TRBJ2-7, reads GAGVSQSPSNKVTEKGKDVELRCDPISGHTALYWYRQSLGQGLEFLIYFQGNSAPDKSGLPSDRFSAERTGGSVSTLTIQRTQQEDSAVYLCASSTSGSPIYEQYFGPGTRLTVT.

This chain links TRBV9 with TRBJ1-2; TRBD1 is a possible D gene (6 bases). Trimming left V 6 bases short and J 4 bases short, with 16 bases between. Germline lookup yields CDR1 SGDLS and CDR2 YYNGEE. This CDR3 has 14 amino acids. The CDR3 DNA reads as TGTGCCAGCATTAACCTCGGGGGCCCCTATGGCTACACCTTC. It yields the protein CASINLGGPYGYTF.

The CDR3 sequence: CATSDGASPGGHGYTF. In DNA form, the CDR3 reads TGTGCCACCAGTGATGGAGCCAGCCCAGGGGGCCATGGCTACACCTTC. This rearrangement joins TRBV24-1 to TRBJ1-2; TRBD1 matches 8 bases. CDR1 and CDR2 from the germline V gene are KGHDR and SFDVKD. The CDR3 runs 16 residues. V gave up 3 bases and J gave up 6 bases; unmatched junction bases: 11.

The chain uses TRBV2 and TRBJ1-4, with 9 bases fitting TRBD1. This CDR3 contains 12 residues. Germline CDR1 and CDR2: SNHLY and FYNNEI. V was clipped by 10 bases and J by 7 bases; unmatched bases: 4. CDR3 coding DNA: TGTGCCACACAACAGGGGGCTGAAAAACTGTTTTTT. It codes for CATQQGAEKLFF.

There are a few counts of this clonotype. V is TRBV20-1 and J is TRBJ1-4, with D uncertain. Germline V gives CDR1 DFQATT, CDR2 SNEGSKA (reference sequence). The CDR3 totals 13 residues. Trimming pared 0 bases from V and 5 bases from J, leaving 7 bases between. CDR3 sequence reads: CSARDPRNEKLFF. In DNA form, the CDR3 reads TGCAGTGCTAGAGATCCCAGAAATGAAAAACTGTTTTTT.

The chain carries TRBV12-3 or TRBV12-4 and TRBJ1-5; a possible D gene is TRBD1 (6 bases). This CDR3 spans 14 amino acids. V lost 3 bases and J 2 bases, leaving 8 bases between the germline ends. CDR3 in amino acids: CASSLYRGNQPQHF. For the CDR3, the DNA is TGTGCCAGCAGTTTGTACAGGGGCAATCAGCCCCAGCATTTT.

This chain joins TRBV7-2 and TRBJ1-6; 11 bases are shared with TRBD1. The J segment lost 10 bases and the V segment lost 5 bases, leaving 10 bases of the junction unmatched. CDR3 length: 16 residues. Germline V CDR1 and CDR2: SGHTA, FQGNSA. This chain's CDR3 is CASSRIGGTGGSPLHF. CDR3 sequence (DNA): TGTGCCAGCAGCCGCATCGGCGGGACAGGGGGATCACCCCTCCACTTT.